Reported below is one T cell receptor (beta chain). This clonotype appeared many times. The clone's antigen remains unknown. Base qualities are not provided; no much larger clone lies one nucleotide away. CDR1 and CDR2 are drawn from the germline V gene: SGHRS, YFSETQ. The junction carries 14 bases between V and J, which are trimmed by 3 bases and 5 bases respectively. Inclusive of the bounding cysteine and phenylalanine, the CDR3 is 15 residues long. Just the 45-base CDR3 DNA is kept, in frame starting at base 1. Preparation of the library involved multiplex PCR. Sequencing was performed on an Illumina HiSeq 4000. To build TCR beta libraries, CDR3 regions were amplified by Arm-PCR using iRepertoire HTBI primers. PCR products were gel purified before sequencing. Under the source paper's analysis protocol: Across samples, around 62 TRBV and 13 to 15 TRBJ segments were identified and used for gene usage analysis of CDR3 amino acid clonotypes. COPE and FqMerger were used to merge the filtered high-quality paired reads into contigs. BLAST was used to align contigs to IMGT TRBV, TRBD and TRBJ reference genes, and CDR3 was defined according to IMGT. Highly expanded clones were defined as clonotypes with a frequency above 0.1%. Shannon entropy served as the measure of repertoire diversity, while the Gini coefficient captured V-J evenness. Clonotypes shared by more than one individual were considered public. The public reads were run again by TCRdb, first through fastp at Q25 and then through MiXCR, and only productive beta chains were kept. Entries are consolidated by CDR3 protein sequence, retaining the most common genes and DNA. The V and J calls and clone size come from TCRdb's table, not from the authors' own analysis. This sample holds about 220,000 distinct CDR3 sequences; around 20% were observed only once. The ten largest clonotypes hold approximately 12% of the sample.

This specimen's time point label, per the study, means: newly diagnosed GD, antithyroid drugs for less than 3 months. For both TCR sequencing and RNA sequencing, RNA was extracted from PBMCs using TRIzol. Graves' disease was diagnosed according to American Thyroid Association guidelines. The patients came from an endocrinology department in Xi'an, China. Each patient gave about 8.1 milliliters of peripheral blood, collected in an EDTA anticoagulant tube. Ficoll Paque Plus density gradient separation was used to isolate PBMCs, and no further T cell sorting was done. An Agilent 2100 Bioanalyzer and agarose gel were used to check RNA quality, and a NanoDrop 2000 was used to measure RNA concentration. The data belong to a study of regulatory T cells in long-lasting Graves disease (dated by TCRdb to the early 2020s). With regard to the full study: Antithyroid drugs had been taken for less than 3 months by newly diagnosed Graves' disease patients. This study used TCR sequencing and RNA sequencing of peripheral blood to compare persistent Graves' disease patients against newly diagnosed Graves' disease patients. The study was conducted in China and was registered as a clinical trial. A total of 33 samples were covered by TCR sequencing, comprising around 13 persistent and 20 newly diagnosed Graves' disease patients. General study outcomes and caveats: Lower TCR Shannon entropy and fewer highly expanded clones were observed in persistent Graves' disease patients than in newly diagnosed patients, which suggested clonal expansion. TRBV28, TRBJ1-2 and TRBJ2-5 were preferentially used in persistent disease, while TRBV20-1 and TRBJ2-1 were favored in newly diagnosed disease. More public clonotypes were shared among persistent patients (fewer than 3,000) than among newly diagnosed patients (roughly 960). Sequencing and analysis were limited to the TCR beta chain. Only peripheral blood was studied, because thyroid tissue, the primary lesion, was inaccessible. The small sample size was acknowledged by the authors as a limitation that may reduce accuracy.

Separately, the same data were catalogued under a study of T cells in Graves' hyperthyroidism and ophthalmopathy. As described in the second report: A patient counted as having stable Graves' hyperthyroidism if no progression to ophthalmopathy occurred over 18 months of follow-up. The hyperthyroidism patients were between 18 and 65 years old and newly diagnosed, with a disease duration of less than 2 months. Exclusion was applied to patients with uncontrolled infections, other autoimmune diseases, pregnancy or lactation. Diagnoses were based on clinical symptoms, serum thyroxine and TRAb, thyroid ultrasound and orbital computed tomography. For the first round of RT-PCR on the TCR CDR3, the HTBI primer set was used together with the Qiagen OneStep RT-PCR kit. Blood samples also contained most of the expanded thyroid clonotypes (frequency above 0.001), which suggests that blood repertoires may reflect thyroid immune responses. In cross-validation, a model built on a 13 V-J signature told ophthalmopathy apart from stable hyperthyroidism with under 90% sensitivity and around 83% specificity, and in testing the same model reached 80%/75%. In validation, the model predicted progression to ophthalmopathy with roughly 70% sensitivity and around 72% specificity, a median of 6.5 months before onset. To identify distinguishing TCR V-J signatures, a discovery cohort of 95 to 100 patients was used, comprising roughly 45 with Graves' ophthalmopathy and around 60 with stable Graves' hyperthyroidism. Prospective prediction of ophthalmopathy was tested in an independent validation cohort of some 20 hyperthyroidism patients and some 17 patients who later progressed to ophthalmopathy. The 85 to 100 discovery patients were randomly split 7:3 into training and test sets. In more than five Graves' hyperthyroidism patients, the study also compared T-cell repertoires from thyroid tissue with T-cell repertoires from blood. Once sampling was done, hyperthyroidism patients were given methimazole at a starting dose of 30 mg daily, whereas ophthalmopathy patients were given high-dose intravenous methylprednisolone. Libraries were constructed in a second round of multiplex PCR, after which size selection and purification were carried out. The libraries were sequenced on an Illumina HiSeq2000 using paired-end 100 bp reads. Raw data were processed with SOAPnuke, discarding reads with adapters, uncalled bases, mean Phred below 15, or no exact constant-primer or identifier match. COPE v1.2.5 was used to merge the high-quality paired reads, and each unique nucleotide sequence was defined as a clonotype. MiTCR v1.1 was used to align clonotypes to the IMGT TRBV, TRBD and TRBJ reference segments. The analysis was restricted to V-J combinations with a frequency above 0.0001, which together covered 99.2% of the repertoires. A TCS score was defined as the ratio between F50 (clonal expansion) and ExV (chaos), using BLOSUM62-based TCRdist between CDR3 peptides within each V-J. Welch's t-statistics and random forest reduced roughly 530 V-J features to roughly 13, which were used in a naive Bayes classifier (R e1071). Sample size was not statistically predetermined, and investigators were not blinded to group allocation. The paper reports TCR Vbeta CDR3 sequencing of over 120 peripheral blood samples: approximately 41 ophthalmopathy, under 80 hyperthyroidism and around 17 progressor patients.

The sequences come from peripheral blood mononuclear cells (PBMCs), collected at new diagnosis, from a patient treated with antithyroid drugs. The receptor comes from a woman younger than 45 with Graves disease. Donor details come from another sample of the same person, matched by shared clones. The chain joins TRBV5-1 to TRBJ1-4; no D gene call is confident. The CDR3 corresponds to CASSSRSGPNEKLFF. The nucleotide sequence is TGCGCCAGCAGCTCCCGAAGTGGGCCCAATGAAAAACTGTTTTTT.